A selection of T cell receptor beta chains follows, all from one sample in a study of blood T cell repertoires in COVID-19. Clones were read by immunoSEQ multiplex PCR, and TCRdb kept only the in-frame ones, dropping some. The sample comprises a few hundred thousand clones, about 90% of which are singletons, and almost 3% rests with the top ten. Sequenced material: PBMCs or T cells enriched from blood (not recorded which). These receptors all stem from a woman under 40 who had recovered from COVID-19. Each CDR3 is given with its conserved first and last residue. Fields, in order: J gene, D gene, V gene, clone size, CDR3 DNA, CDR3 protein. A D gene is named only where the DNA matches it firmly. Not every row has a clone size; where given, it reads once, few, many or a size class.

TRBJ2-1 | TRBD2 | TRBV7-8 | NA | TGTGCCAGCAGGACCGGGACTAGCGGGAGGGAACAGTTCTTC | CASRTGTSGREQFF
TRBJ2-2 | NA | TRBV25-1 | NA | TGTGCCAGCAGTGGCCAGGAGGACACCGGGGAGCTGTTTTTT | CASSGQEDTGELFF
TRBJ2-2 | TRBD1 | TRBV9 | NA | TGTGCCAGCAGCGGACAGGGGACCGGGGAGCTGTTTTTT | CASSGQGTGELFF
TRBJ1-6 | NA | TRBV12-5 | NA | TGTGCTAGTGGTTTGGACTACAGGGTGGGAAATTCACCCCTCCACTTT | CASGLDYRVGNSPLHF
TRBJ2-5 | NA | TRBV7-7 | NA | TGTGCTAGCAGCTTAAGTGAACTGGGTGCGGGACTAGAGACCCAGTACTTC | CASSLSELGAGLETQYF
TRBJ2-5 | NA | TRBV7-2 | few | TGTGCCAGCAGCTTCGGACTGGGAGAGTACTTC | CASSFGLGEYF
TRBJ2-2 | NA | TRBV25-1 | NA | TGTGCCAGCAGTGAAGGAGGCCTTGTGACCGGGGAGCTGTTTTTT | CASSEGGLVTGELFF
TRBJ1-4 | TRBD1 | TRBV18 | NA | TGTGCCAGCTCCCTCTCCGGGACAGTTAATGAAAAACTGTTTTTT | CASSLSGTVNEKLFF
TRBJ2-3 | TRBD2 | TRBV5-4 | NA | TGTGCCAGCAGCTTGGTACTAGCGGGCACAGATACGCAGTATTTT | CASSLVLAGTDTQYF
TRBJ2-7 | TRBD1 | TRBV11-2 | NA | TGTGCCAGCAGCTCCTCAGACAGGGGGATTCCCTACGAGCAGTACTTC | CASSSSDRGIPYEQYF
TRBJ1-6 | NA | TRBV7-9 | once | TGTGCCAGCAGCTTGGCAGATTCACCCCTCCACTTT | CASSLADSPLHF
TRBJ2-7 | NA | TRBV23-1 | NA | TGCGCCAGCGGGTTTCTACAGGAGGGGGCTCTAACGGGCGAGCAGTACTTC | CASGFLQEGALTGEQYF
TRBJ1-1 | NA | TRBV10-3 | NA | TGTGCCACGGAAACCAGGCCGAACACTGAAGCTTTCTTT | CATETRPNTEAFF
TRBJ1-2 | NA | TRBV18 | once | TGTGCCAGCTCACCGCTTACAGCGGACTATGGCTACACCTTC | CASSPLTADYGYTF
TRBJ1-5 | NA | TRBV27 | NA | TGTGCCAGCAGTTTGCTGGGGAGAGGGAATCAGCCCCAGCATTTT | CASSLLGRGNQPQHF
TRBJ2-1 | NA | TRBV25-1 | NA | TGTGCCAGCAGTGAATCAGGGATCAATGAGCAGTTCTTC | CASSESGINEQFF
TRBJ2-7 | NA | TRBV6-2/TRBV6-3 | NA | TGTGCCAGCAGTTACTCACGAGGAAACGAGCAGTACTTC | CASSYSRGNEQYF
TRBJ1-2 | TRBD1 | TRBV9 | NA | TGTGCCAGCAGCGTACAGGGCCAGGGGGCAGTTGGCTACACCTTC | CASSVQGQGAVGYTF
TRBJ2-2 | TRBD2 | TRBV6-5 | NA | TGTGCCAGCAGTTATTTAGCGGGGGGGCCCGGCGGGGAGCTGTTTTTT | CASSYLAGGPGGELFF
TRBJ1-6 | NA | TRBV2 | NA | TGTGCCAGCAGAGAGGGGGGGTATTACTCACCCCTCCACTTT | CASREGGYYSPLHF
TRBJ2-7 | NA | TRBV11-3 | NA | TGTGCCAGCAGCTCAGACAGGAACTCCTACGAGCAGTACTTC | CASSSDRNSYEQYF
TRBJ2-1 | TRBD2 | TRBV7-9 | NA | TGTGCCAGCAGCATAATAGCGGGAGGTAGAGATGAGCAGTTCTTC | CASSIIAGGRDEQFF
TRBJ2-1 | NA | TRBV11-2 | NA | TGTGCCAGCAGCTCGGGGGAGCAGTTCTTC | CASSSGEQFF
TRBJ2-7 | TRBD1 | TRBV24-1 | NA | TGTGCCACCAGTGACTCACTGGCAGGGGGCTGGGAGCAGTACTTC | CATSDSLAGGWEQYF
TRBJ2-6 | NA | TRBV27 | NA | TGTGCCAGCAGTTTTCTGGTGTCAGGGGCCGTCTCTGGGGCCAACGTCCTGACTTTC | CASSFLVSGAVSGANVLTF
TRBJ2-7 | TRBD2 | TRBV10-3 | NA | TGTGCCATCAATCCGGGACTAGCGACCTACGAGCAGTACTTC | CAINPGLATYEQYF
TRBJ2-7 | NA | TRBV29-1 | NA | TGCAGCGCCGTGGGTCAGGGGGGCGAGCAGTACTTC | CSAVGQGGEQYF
TRBJ1-1 | TRBD1 | TRBV9 | NA | TGTGCCAGCAGCGGTACAGGGGACACTGAAGCTTTCTTT | CASSGTGDTEAFF
TRBJ2-4 | TRBD1 | TRBV7-2 | NA | TGTGCCAGCAGCTTAGGGCATCCGGGACAGGGGGCGAACATTCAGTACTTC | CASSLGHPGQGANIQYF
TRBJ2-2 | TRBD1 | TRBV27 | NA | TGTGCCAGCAGTTTATCAAGGGGGCAGATCACCGGGGAGCTGTTTTTT | CASSLSRGQITGELFF
TRBJ1-3 | NA | TRBV27 | NA | TGTGCCAGCAGTTCCCCTGGGGCAGGGTCCGATGGAAACACCATATATTTT | CASSSPGAGSDGNTIYF
TRBJ1-4 | TRBD1 | TRBV11-2 | NA | TGTGCCAGCAGCGGGACAGGGGGCGCGTTTTTCAATGAAAAACTGTTTTTT | CASSGTGGAFFNEKLFF
TRBJ1-2 | NA | TRBV3-1/TRBV3-2 | NA | TGTGCCAGCAGCCAAGCGGGGGGCGATGGCTACACCTTC | CASSQAGGDGYTF
TRBJ1-5 | NA | TRBV28 | NA | TGTGCCAGCAGCCGGGGACAACTCAATCAGCCCCAGCATTTT | CASSRGQLNQPQHF
TRBJ2-7 | NA | TRBV27 | NA | TGTGCCAGCACACGGGCAGGGCTCTACGAGCAGTACTTC | CASTRAGLYEQYF
TRBJ2-1 | NA | TRBV25-1 | NA | TGTGCCAGCAGTGTGGCGGGGGCTATCAATGAGCAGTTCTTC | CASSVAGAINEQFF
TRBJ2-7 | TRBD2 | TRBV10-3 | once | TGTGCCATCAGTGCGGTGGGACTAGCGGGAGAGGCCTACGAGCAGTACTTC | CAISAVGLAGEAYEQYF
TRBJ2-7 | TRBD1 | TRBV27 | NA | TGTGCCAGCAGTCGCTCGGGGACAGGGGGAACCTACGAGCAGTACTTC | CASSRSGTGGTYEQYF
TRBJ2-3 | NA | TRBV18 | NA | TGTGCCAGCTCACGACAGGAAAGCACAGATACGCAGTATTTT | CASSRQESTDTQYF
TRBJ2-2 | TRBD1 | TRBV5-6 | NA | TGTGCCAGCAGCATTGGACAGGGGCGTTTCGACGGGGAGCTGTTTTTT | CASSIGQGRFDGELFF
TRBJ2-3 | NA | TRBV5-1 | NA | TGCGCCAGCAGCTTTGGGCTAGCTCAGACAGATACGCAGTATTTT | CASSFGLAQTDTQYF
TRBJ1-1 | TRBD1 | TRBV24-1 | NA | TGTGCCACCAGTGGGACAGGGAACACTGAAGCTTTCTTT | CATSGTGNTEAFF
TRBJ2-1 | NA | TRBV9 | NA | TGTGCCAGCACCTCCGGCGGCTCCTACAATGAGCAGTTCTTC | CASTSGGSYNEQFF
TRBJ2-7 | TRBD2 | TRBV28 | NA | TGTGCCAGCAACGGACTAGCGGGAACGTACTCCTACGAGCAGTACTTC | CASNGLAGTYSYEQYF
TRBJ1-6 | NA | TRBV6-4 | NA | TGTGCCAGCAGTGAAGTCCAGAACACACCCCTCCACTTT | CASSEVQNTPLHF
TRBJ2-3 | TRBD2 | TRBV5-1 | NA | TGCGCCAGCAAGGACCCTAGCGGGGGGCTCACAGATACGCAGTATTTT | CASKDPSGGLTDTQYF
TRBJ2-1 | TRBD2 | TRBV5-1 | NA | TGCGCCAGCAGCCCGGGACTAGCGGCTAACAATGAGCAGTTCTTC | CASSPGLAANNEQFF
TRBJ2-7 | TRBD2 | TRBV2 | NA | TGTGCCACCACAAGCGGGAGGGCCTACGAGCAGTACTTC | CATTSGRAYEQYF
TRBJ1-2 | NA | TRBV5-1 | NA | TGCGCCAGCAGCTCCGTGGGAGGGGGCTATGGCTACACCTTC | CASSSVGGGYGYTF
TRBJ2-3 | TRBD1 | TRBV18 | NA | TGTGCCAGCTCACCAGTCGGACAGGGGTTTAGAGATACGCAGTATTTT | CASSPVGQGFRDTQYF
TRBJ2-1 | TRBD2 | TRBV19 | NA | TGTGCCAGTACCCATGGACTAGCGGGCTCCTCCTACAATGAGCAGTTCTTC | CASTHGLAGSSYNEQFF
TRBJ1-2 | TRBD1 | TRBV6-4 | NA | TGTGCCAGACGACAGGGAATTTACTATGGCTACACCTTC | CARRQGIYYGYTF
TRBJ1-6 | TRBD1 | TRBV6-6 | NA | TGTGCCAGCAGTTACTCGGGGACAGGGGGCAATTCACCCCTCCACTTT | CASSYSGTGGNSPLHF
TRBJ1-1 | NA | TRBV28 | NA | TGTGCCAGCAGTTTGCAAGGGGTTCTAGGGACTGAAGCTTTCTTT | CASSLQGVLGTEAFF
TRBJ2-7 | NA | TRBV3-1/TRBV3-2 | NA | TGTGCCAGCAGCCAATCTAGTTACGAGCAGTACTTC | CASSQSSYEQYF